Each of the 21 T cell receptor beta chains below was sequenced from the same sample in a study of blood T cell repertoires in COVID-19. Libraries were prepared by immunoSEQ multiplex PCR; TCRdb keeps only in-frame clonotypes and omits some of them. The sample records around 240,000 clones, 70% to 85% being singletons. Sequencing was carried out using peripheral blood. Receptors were obtained from a woman aged 40 to 55 who had recovered from COVID-19.

The chain combines TRBV5-1 with TRBJ2-3, with TRBD1 identical over 8 bases. This CDR3 contains 14 residues. The J segment lost 2 bases and the V segment lost 5 bases, leaving 4 bases of the junction unmatched. Germline V CDR1 and CDR2: SGHRS, YFSETQ. The CDR3: CASRDRAPTDTQYF. The CDR3, as DNA: TGCGCCAGCAGGGACAGGGCTCCCACAGATACGCAGTATTTT.

This clone was detected only once. The rearrangement uses TRBV11-3 and TRBJ2-2; unclear D gene. Germline CDR1 and CDR2: SGHNT and YENEEA. This CDR3 contains 15 residues. Trimming left V 5 bases short and J 3 bases short, with 13 bases between. CDR3 amino acids: CASSPRGTDTGELFF. The CDR3 region has the DNA TGTGCCAGCAGCCCAAGAGGAACGGACACCGGGGAGCTGTTTTTT.

The count of this clone is one. The chain couples TRBV10-3 to TRBJ2-1, with 7 bases aligning to TRBD1. Germline V gene sequence: CDR1 ENHRY, CDR2 SYGVKD. This CDR3 comprises 13 residues. Trimming took 4 bases from V and 5 from J; bases not matched to a gene: 2. The CDR3 DNA sequence: TGTGCCATCAGTGGGACAGGCAACAATGAGCAGTTCTTC. This gives the protein CAISGTGNNEQFF.

This sequence joins TRBV3-1 (or the pseudogene TRBV3-2) and TRBJ2-2; 7 nucleotides line up with TRBD1. V shed 5 bases, J shed 2 bases, and the junction held 8 bases outside the gene matches. Per the germline V gene, CDR1 is LGHDT and CDR2 is YNNKEL (reference sequence). The CDR3 runs to 16 residues. CDR3 nucleotide sequence: TGTGCCAGCAGCTATTCGACAGGGCCTAACACCGGGGAGCTGTTTTTT. Translated: CASSYSTGPNTGELFF.

This chain connects TRBV5-3 to TRBJ2-2, with a possible D match to TRBD1 (6 bases). TRBV5-3 qualifies as an ORF whose function is uncertain. This CDR3 has 14 amino acids. V lost 6 bases to trimming and J lost 0 bases, with 9 bases between them. The CDR3 nucleotides are TGTGCCAGAAAGAACAGGGCGAACACCGGGGAGCTGTTTTTT. It translates to CARKNRANTGELFF.

The chain couples TRBV5-1 to TRBJ2-7; 9 bases line up with TRBD1. Germline trimming cut 1 base from V and 6 bases from J; bases unmatched to any gene: 8. This CDR3 has 15 amino acids. CDR1 and CDR2 from the germline V gene are SGHRS and YFSETQ. CDR3 nucleotides: TGCGCCAGCAGCTTGAGGGGACAGGGAAGGGGCGAGCAGTACTTC. It specifies CASSLRGQGRGEQYF.

V usage is TRBV14 and J usage is TRBJ1-2; D is undetermined. The V end was cut by 3 bases, the J end by 4 bases, with 12 bases between. The germline V gene has CDR1 SGHDN and CDR2 FVKESK. This CDR3 spans 14 amino acids. The CDR3 reads CASSQVQVGYGYTF. CDR3 in DNA: TGTGCCAGCAGCCAGGTGCAGGTGGGCTATGGCTACACCTTC.

The rearrangement links TRBV19 to TRBJ1-6; D uncertain. From germline, CDR1 is LNHDA and CDR2 SQIVND (reference sequence). This CDR3 spans 16 amino acids. The ends were cut back, 2 bases at V and 5 bases at J, with 13 bases in the middle. CDR3 coding DNA: TGTGCCAGTAGTATAAGTTGGTCACTAAATAATTCACCCCTCCACTTT. Encoded protein: CASSISWSLNNSPLHF. Full variable domain (missing parts from reference TRBV19 and TRBJ1-6): DGGITQSPKYLFRKEGQNVTLSCEQNLNHDAMYWYRQDPGQGLRLIYYSQIVNDFQKGDIAEGYSVSREKKESFPLTVTSAQKNPTAFYLCASSISWSLNNSPLHFGNGTRLTVT.

This chain links TRBV6-5 with TRBJ2-5; 11 nucleotides match TRBD2. CDR3 length: 15 residues. Germline V gene lookup returns CDR1 MNHEY and CDR2 SVGAGI. The trim removed 6 bases at V and 9 bases at J, leaving 12 bases unmatched. The DNA of the CDR3 is TGTGCCAGCAGACCCGGGACTAGCGGCCAGGGGGCCCAGTACTTC. The encoded protein is CASRPGTSGQGAQYF.

The CDR3 DNA sequence: TGTGCCAGCATATGGAGCTCCTACAATGAGCAGTTCTTC. It encodes CASIWSSYNEQFF. This chain connects TRBV6-5 to TRBJ2-1; D is ambiguous. This CDR3 region has 13 residues. The germline gives CDR1 MNHEY, CDR2 SVGAGI. The V end was cut by 7 bases, the J end by 0 bases, with 7 bases between.

The genes are TRBV5-1 and TRBJ2-2; D is possibly TRBD1 (6 bases). V was clipped by 1 base and J by 0 bases, with 10 bases between them. This CDR3 has 16 amino acids. Per germline, CDR1 SGHRS and CDR2 YFSETQ. The CDR3 sequence: CASSLYTGTNTGELFF. The CDR3 nucleotides are TGCGCCAGCAGCTTGTATACAGGGACGAACACCGGGGAGCTGTTTTTT.

J is TRBJ1-5 and V is TRBV3-1 (or the pseudogene TRBV3-2); TRBD1 matches 8 bases. V shed 3 bases and J 5 bases; nucleotides not matched to a gene: 6. The CDR3 sequence is 15 residues long. Per the germline V gene, CDR1 is LGHDT and CDR2 is YNNKEL (reference sequence). The CDR3 nucleotides are TGTGCCAGCAGCCAGTCCGGGACAGGATATCAGCCCCAGCATTTT. It specifies CASSQSGTGYQPQHF.

J is TRBJ2-3 and V is TRBV5-1; 8 bases are a match to TRBD2. The CDR3 is 14 amino acids. Losses at the gene ends were 6 bases for V and 6 bases for J; bases not matched to a gene: 9. Germline V gene lookup returns CDR1 SGHRS and CDR2 YFSETQ. CDR3 protein: CASTFSGVRDTQYF. The CDR3 DNA reads TGCGCCAGCACCTTTAGCGGGGTGAGGGATACGCAGTATTTT.

CDR3 nucleotide sequence: TGTGCCAGCAGTTACTCGACAGGTCAGGGTAGCGGCTACACCTTC. Encoded protein: CASSYSTGQGSGYTF. The V and J genes are TRBV6-5 and TRBJ1-2, with D perhaps TRBD1 (6 bases). The germline gives CDR1 MNHEY, CDR2 SVGAGI. The CDR3 runs to 15 residues. The V gene lost 0 bases and the J gene lost 8 bases, with 16 bases spanning the gap.

The CDR3 DNA reads TGTGCCAGCAGCTTGGCTGGGGGCGTTCTGACCGGGGAGCTGTTTTTT. This codes for CASSLAGGVLTGELFF. The chain uses TRBV5-4 and TRBJ2-2, with D possibly matching TRBD1 (6 bases). With 0 bases removed from V and 5 bases from J, the gap between germline ends came to 14 bases. CDR1 and CDR2 (germline): SGHNT, YYREEE (reference sequence). CDR3 length: 16 amino acids.

Points on this clone: Relative to the germline gene, one junction end is altered; a read error may explain this. The chain has TRBV7-7 and TRBJ2-5, with D possibly TRBD2 on 7 matching bases. The CDR3 length is 15 residues. Per the germline V gene, CDR1 is SSHAT and CDR2 is FNYEAQ (reference sequence). CDR3 DNA: TGTGCTAGCAGCCCGCGTGAGGGGGGGAGGGCGACCCAGTACTTC. Translating gives CASSPREGGRATQYF. Looking up the rest from reference TRBV7-7 and TRBJ2-5 gives the full variable domain: GAGVSQSPRYKVTKRGQDVTLRCDPISSHATLYWYQQALGQGPEFLTYFNYEAQPDKSGLPSDRFSAERPEGSISTLTIQRTEQRDSAMYRCASSPREGGRATQYFGPGTRLLVL.

V is TRBV3-1 (or the pseudogene TRBV3-2) and J is TRBJ2-7, with TRBD1 matching over 7 bases. Germline V gives CDR1 LGHDT, CDR2 YNNKEL (reference sequence). V was clipped by 4 bases and J by 0 bases; unmatched bases: 3. CDR3 length equals 14 residues. CDR3 residues: CASSPTGSSYEQYF. The CDR3 bases are TGTGCCAGCAGCCCGACAGGGAGCTCCTACGAGCAGTACTTC.

The chain joins TRBV28 to TRBJ2-1; TRBD2 matches 11 bases. The V and J ends lost 7 bases and 3 bases, in that order; junction bases with no gene match: 14. The germline gives CDR1 MDHEN, CDR2 SYDVKM. The CDR3 runs to 18 residues. The CDR3 DNA reads as TGTGCCAGCAAGGGTCAGCTCGTTAGCGGGGGGGTCTACAATGAGCAGTTCTTC. As protein: CASKGQLVSGGVYNEQFF.

Comment on this clone: The DNA is omitted, as the CDR3 cannot be located on it reliably, and the CDR3 follows TCRdb's listing. The V and J genes are TRBV3-1 (or the pseudogene TRBV3-2) and TRBJ2-5; the tabulated D call, TRBD2, remains unverified against the DNA. Germline assignment: CDR1 LGHDT and CDR2 YNNKEL (reference sequence). The CDR3 region is 16 residues in length, termini included. The CDR3 sequence is CASSQGVGAGAHMDYF.

The rearrangement uses TRBV28 and TRBJ2-7; TRBD1 agrees at 7 bases. The length of the CDR3 is 14 residues. Germline V gives CDR1 MDHEN, CDR2 SYDVKM. Germline trimming cut 6 bases from V and 1 base from J; bases unmatched to any gene: 6. The CDR3 region is CASSPTGDSYEQYF. The CDR3 coding sequence is TGTGCCAGCAGCCCAACAGGGGATTCCTACGAGCAGTACTTC.

The V gene is TRBV30, the J gene TRBJ1-3; D might be TRBD1 (6 bases). The germline gives CDR1 GTSNPN, CDR2 SVGIG (reference sequence). The ends were cut back, 4 bases at V and 0 bases at J, with 10 bases in the middle. There are 14 residues in the CDR3. The CDR3 nucleotides are TGTGCCTGGAAGCGAGGGGGCTCTGGAAACACCATATATTTT. It specifies CAWKRGGSGNTIYF.